The 6 T cell receptor beta chains listed next were all sequenced from one sample in a study of cytomegalovirus exposure and HLA in healthy donors. Amplification used 60 Vbeta primers and 13 Jbeta primers. Produced via immunoSEQ multiplex PCR; TCRdb's table is partial and in-frame only. The sample lists more than 100,000 clones; approximately 71% were seen once. Specimen: PBMCs. The receptors here all came from a woman in her sixties in good health and CMV-seronegative.

The V gene is TRBV29-1, the J gene TRBJ1-5; 10 bases are shared with TRBD1. Looked up from germline, CDR1 is SQVTM and CDR2 is ANQGSEA. The CDR3 spans 15 residues. V gave up 7 bases and J gave up 2 bases; unmatched junction bases: 8. The CDR3 here is CSATLGTGGNQPQHF. The DNA of the CDR3 is TGCAGCGCAACGCTCGGGACAGGGGGCAATCAGCCCCAGCATTTT. Full variable domain (missing parts from reference TRBV29-1 and TRBJ1-5): SAVISQKPSRDICQRGTSLTIQCQVDSQVTMMFWYRQQPGQSLTLIATANQGSEATYESGFVIDKFPISRPNLTFSTLTVSNMSPEDSSIYLCSATLGTGGNQPQHFGDGTRLSIL.

V gene TRBV5-6 combines with J gene TRBJ2-7; D may be TRBD2 (5 bases). Germline loops: CDR1 SGHDT, CDR2 YYEEEE. The CDR3 has 12 residues. The V gene lost 5 bases and the J gene lost 5 bases, with 11 bases spanning the gap. CDR3 residues: CASSQTGDEQYF. The CDR3, as DNA: TGTGCCAGCAGTCAGACCGGGGACGAGCAGTACTTC.

The V and J genes are TRBV4-1 and TRBJ2-5, with a possible D match to TRBD1 (8 bases). Between the trimmed V and J ends, which lost 3 bases and 2 bases, there was a span of 13 bases. Germline lookup yields CDR1 MGHRA and CDR2 YSYEKL. The CDR3 is 15 amino acids. The CDR3 protein is CASSHIQGGQETQYF. The CDR3 DNA is TGCGCCAGCAGCCACATACAGGGGGGGCAAGAGACCCAGTACTTC.

This clone was detected only once. The chain carries TRBV9 and TRBJ1-2, with TRBD1 as a possible D gene (6 bases). Germline CDR1 is SGDLS and CDR2 is YYNGEE. V shed 0 bases and J shed 4 bases, with 13 bases lying between them. This CDR3 contains 15 residues. CDR3 protein: CASSVVGAKGYGYTF. The CDR3 coding sequence is TGTGCCAGCAGCGTAGTGGGGGCTAAGGGCTATGGCTACACCTTC.

This chain connects TRBV2 to TRBJ2-7; 10 bases match TRBD1. Per the germline V gene, CDR1 is SNHLY and CDR2 is FYNNEI. The CDR3 extends over 16 amino acids. The CDR3 is CAAGNHPGQGFYEQYF. The DNA of the CDR3 is TGTGCGGCGGGGAACCACCCGGGACAGGGGTTCTACGAGCAGTACTTC.

This chain joins TRBV27 and TRBJ2-1, with 7 bases aligning to TRBD1. Per germline, CDR1 MNHEY and CDR2 SMNVEV (reference sequence). The CDR3 spans 13 residues. J lost 12 bases, V lost 8 bases, and 13 bases had no gene match. The CDR3 DNA is TGTGCCAGCGGCAGGGGGACCCGTGGCGTGCAGTTCTTC. Protein: CASGRGTRGVQFF.